The 13 T cell receptor beta chains presented below share a single source sample, sequenced in a study of blood T cell repertoires in COVID-19. TCRdb's table, derived via immunoSEQ multiplex PCR, lists solely in-frame clones and lacks some. This sample has around 140,000 clones; approximately 80% occur once, and the top ten carry more than 6.5%. The sample comprised peripheral blood. The origin of the receptors is a human donor in a cohort sampled during active COVID-19.

The V gene is TRBV9, the J gene TRBJ1-2; 8 nucleotides line up with TRBD1. The junction had 3 bases not matched to a gene; V was cut back by 3 bases and J by 2 bases. The CDR3 runs to 14 residues. CDR1 is SGDLS and CDR2 is YYNGEE in the germline V gene. The CDR3 region is CASSAGQGNYGYTF. The DNA of the CDR3 is TGTGCCAGCAGCGCCGGACAGGGCAACTATGGCTACACCTTC. Together with reference TRBV9 and TRBJ1-2, the CDR3 gives the full variable domain: DSGVTQTPKHLITATGQRVTLRCSPRSGDLSVYWYQQSLDQGLQFLIQYYNGEERAKGNILERFSAQQFPDLHSELNLSSLELGDSALYFCASSAGQGNYGYTFGSGTRLTVV.

V is TRBV7-9 and J is TRBJ2-3; 7 bases fit TRBD2. Losses at the gene ends were 5 bases for V and 4 bases for J; bases not matched to a gene: 9. The CDR3 is made up of 15 amino acids. Germline values: CDR1 SEHNR, CDR2 FQNEAQ (reference sequence). CDR3 in amino acids: CASSPSGMGPDTQYF. The CDR3 coding sequence is TGTGCCAGCAGCCCCAGCGGGATGGGCCCAGATACGCAGTATTTT.

V is TRBV2 and J is TRBJ1-6; 7 bases are a match to TRBD1. The CDR3 is 16 amino acids. Germline CDR1 reads SNHLY; CDR2 reads FYNNEI. Trimming at V came to 0 bases and at J to 9 bases, leaving 8 bases not matched to a gene. The DNA of the CDR3 is TGTGCCAGCAGTGAAGCAGGGGACAGACACTTTTCACCCCTCCACTTT. Translation: CASSEAGDRHFSPLHF. The variable domain in full, with the rest retrieved from reference TRBV2 and TRBJ1-6, is EPEVTQTPSHQVTQMGQEVILRCVPISNHLYFYWYRQILGQKVEFLVSFYNNEISEKSEIFDDQFSVERPDGSNFTLKIRSTKLEDSAMYFCASSEAGDRHFSPLHFGNGTRLTVT.

The chain uses TRBV28 and TRBJ1-2; D perhaps matches TRBD1 (6 bases). This CDR3 spans 16 amino acids. Germline values: CDR1 MDHEN, CDR2 SYDVKM. Between the trimmed V and J ends, which lost 2 bases and 0 bases, there was a span of 13 bases. The CDR3 DNA is TGTGCCAGCAGTTTAGGGACACTTAATGCTAACTATGGCTACACCTTC. It codes for CASSLGTLNANYGYTF.

In the case of this clone: At one end, the junction sequence differs from germline, possibly due to a read error. The V call is TRBV6-2 or TRBV6-3, the J call TRBJ2-3, with 11 bases fitting TRBD1. The CDR3 has 16 residues. The V gene's germline CDR1 is MNHEY and CDR2 SVGEGT. The CDR3: CASSNSGTGGTDTQYF. Written as DNA, the CDR3 is TGTGCCAGCAGTAACTCCGGGACAGGGGGTACAGATACGCAGTATTTT.

The rearrangement uses TRBV29-1 and TRBJ1-2; no firm D call. Trimming shortened V by 7 bases and J by 6 bases, and 24 bases separated the two germline ends. This CDR3 has 15 residues. Looked up from germline, CDR1 is SQVTM and CDR2 is ANQGSEA. Here the CDR3 DNA reads TGCAGCGGATCGGATTCGGGAGGGAACTATGATGGCTACACCTTC. Translating it yields CSGSDSGGNYDGYTF.

The CDR3 spells CATSEARGTSSQFF. CDR3 bases: TGTGCCACCAGTGAGGCCAGGGGGACTAGCTCGCAGTTCTTC. The chain is built from TRBV24-1 and TRBJ2-1, with 9 bases that match TRBD2. The CDR3 is made up of 14 amino acids. J was trimmed by 12 bases and V by 4 bases; bases with no gene match: 9. Germline CDR1 and CDR2: KGHDR and SFDVKD.

The V gene is TRBV19, the J gene TRBJ1-5; D perhaps matches TRBD1 (6 bases). This CDR3 has 16 amino acids. V shed 7 bases and J shed 3 bases, with 19 bases lying between them. CDR1 LNHDA and CDR2 SQIVND come from the germline V gene (reference sequence). In DNA form, the CDR3 reads TGTGCCAGTATCCCTGGCGCAGGGGCCTTCAATCAGCCCCAGCATTTT. Encoded protein: CASIPGAGAFNQPQHF.

The rearrangement uses TRBV7-8 and TRBJ2-3; maybe TRBD1 (6 bases). The CDR3 covers 12 residues. V was cut by 5 bases and J by 4 bases, with 7 bases left in between. CDR1 and CDR2 from the germline V gene are SGHVS and FQNEAQ. The CDR3 coding sequence is TGTGCCAGCAGCGCAGGGGCAGATACGCAGTATTTT. It codes for CASSAGADTQYF.

The J gene is TRBJ2-5, the V gene TRBV2; 10 bases line up with TRBD1. Germline V gene lookup returns CDR1 SNHLY and CDR2 FYNNEI. The CDR3 length is 15 residues. Trimming removed 4 bases from V and 5 bases from J; junction bases left unmatched: 7. The CDR3 loop is CASSGRGTGEETQYF. The CDR3 coding sequence is TGTGCCAGCAGTGGCCGAGGGACAGGGGAGGAGACCCAGTACTTC. Variable domain in full (rest from reference TRBV2 and TRBJ2-5): EPEVTQTPSHQVTQMGQEVILRCVPISNHLYFYWYRQILGQKVEFLVSFYNNEISEKSEIFDDQFSVERPDGSNFTLKIRSTKLEDSAMYFCASSGRGTGEETQYFGPGTRLLVL.

The genes are TRBV19 and TRBJ2-3; 9 bases map to TRBD2. V shed 3 bases, J shed 4 bases, and the junction held 8 bases outside the gene matches. The CDR3 extends over 16 amino acids. Germline V gene lookup returns CDR1 LNHDA and CDR2 SQIVND (reference sequence). The CDR3 coding sequence is TGTGCCAGTAGTATGGGGTTGGGACTAGCCCCAGATACGCAGTATTTT. It specifies CASSMGLGLAPDTQYF.

The CDR3 nucleotides are TGCGCCAGCAGCTTGCGCCGGGACAGGGGGTCCGGGGAGCTGTTTTTT. Translated, it gives CASSLRRDRGSGELFF. V usage is TRBV5-1 and J usage is TRBJ2-2, with TRBD1 matching over 11 bases. Trimming cost V 1 base and J 6 bases; bases outside gene matches: 5. The CDR3 totals 16 residues. The germline CDR1 and CDR2 sequences are SGHRS and YFSETQ. The whole variable domain, remainder taken from reference TRBV5-1 and TRBJ2-2, is KAGVTQTPRYLIKTRGQQVTLSCSPISGHRSVSWYQQTPGQGLQFLFEYFSETQRNKGNFPGRFSGRQFSNSRSEMNVSTLELGDSALYLCASSLRRDRGSGELFFGEGSRLTVL.

This clone was seen at least ten times. The chain combines TRBV28 with TRBJ2-1; D is possibly TRBD2 (6 bases). Trimming removed 10 bases from V and 6 bases from J, with 13 bases in between. CDR1 is MDHEN and CDR2 is SYDVKM in the germline V gene. The CDR3 totals 12 residues. The CDR3 region is CATLKEGNEQFF. CDR3 nucleotides: TGTGCCACCTTGAAGGAGGGCAATGAGCAGTTCTTC.